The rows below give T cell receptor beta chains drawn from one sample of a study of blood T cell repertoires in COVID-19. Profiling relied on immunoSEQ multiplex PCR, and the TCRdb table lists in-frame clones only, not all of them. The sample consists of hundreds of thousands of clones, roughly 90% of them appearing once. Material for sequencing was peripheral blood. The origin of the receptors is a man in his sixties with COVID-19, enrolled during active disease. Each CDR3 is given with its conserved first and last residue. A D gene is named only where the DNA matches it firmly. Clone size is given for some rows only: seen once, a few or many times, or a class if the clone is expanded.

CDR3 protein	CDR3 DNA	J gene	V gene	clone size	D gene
CASSVQGVERTEAFF	TGTGCCAGCAGTGTGCAGGGGGTGGAGAGGACTGAAGCTTTCTTT	TRBJ1-1	TRBV2	-	TRBD1
CASSQLAGGYNEQFF	TGTGCCAGCAGCCAACTAGCGGGGGGCTACAATGAGCAGTTCTTC	TRBJ2-1	TRBV14	-	TRBD2
CASSLTGGDYNEQFF	TGTGCCAGCAGCTTAACAGGGGGGGATTACAATGAGCAGTTCTTC	TRBJ2-1	TRBV11-2	-	-
CASSFHQNEQYF	TGTGCCAGCAGCTTTCATCAGAACGAGCAGTACTTC	TRBJ2-7	TRBV11-2	once	-
CASPLNPSSGANVLTF	TGTGCCAGCCCCTTAAATCCCAGCTCTGGGGCCAACGTCCTGACTTTC	TRBJ2-6	TRBV11-2	-	-
CASSYLQGNQPQHF	TGTGCCAGCAGTTACTTACAGGGTAATCAGCCCCAGCATTTT	TRBJ1-5	TRBV6-6	-	-
CASSKTVSSGTNEQFF	TGTGCCAGCAGTAAGACAGTCTCTAGCGGGACCAATGAGCAGTTCTTC	TRBJ2-1	TRBV6-4	-	TRBD2
CASSLTLTGNTEAFF	TGTGCCAGCAGTTTAACATTGACAGGGAACACTGAAGCTTTCTTT	TRBJ1-1	TRBV6-6	-	-
CASSEGLLNTEAFF	TGCGCCAGCAGTGAAGGACTGCTGAACACTGAAGCTTTCTTT	TRBJ1-1	TRBV10-1	-	-
CASSQGQFFYEQYF	TGTGCCAGCAGCCAGGGACAGTTTTTCTACGAGCAGTACTTC	TRBJ2-7	TRBV3-1/TRBV3-2	-	TRBD1
CASSQSRTGGTDTQYF	TGCGCCAGCAGCCAGTCCCGGACAGGGGGGACCGATACGCAGTATTTT	TRBJ2-3	TRBV4-3	-	TRBD1
CASTPRGRNEQYF	TGTGCCAGCACACCAAGAGGGAGAAACGAGCAGTACTTC	TRBJ2-7	TRBV6-5	few	-
CASSQWTGGGEAFF	TGCGCCAGCAGCCAGTGGACAGGGGGCGGAGAAGCTTTCTTT	TRBJ1-1	TRBV5-1	-	TRBD1
CASSLGPGTNTGELFF	TGTGCCAGCAGCTTAGGGCCCGGGACAAACACCGGGGAGCTGTTTTTT	TRBJ2-2	TRBV11-2	-	-
CASSSGQGSSYEQYF	TGTGCCAGCAGTTCGGGACAGGGTAGCTCCTACGAGCAGTACTTC	TRBJ2-7	TRBV28	-	TRBD1
CASSGGQGSYNEQFF	TGTGCCAGCAGTGGCGGACAGGGATCCTACAATGAGCAGTTCTTC	TRBJ2-1	TRBV2	-	TRBD1
CAWRTTGATGELFF	TGTGCCTGGAGGACTACAGGGGCCACCGGGGAGCTGTTTTTT	TRBJ2-2	TRBV30	-	TRBD1
CASSVRDRGYTGELFF	TGTGCCAGCAGCGTACGGGACAGGGGGTACACCGGGGAGCTGTTTTTT	TRBJ2-2	TRBV9	-	TRBD1
CAWSVGGTGPYNYGYTF	TGTGCCTGGAGTGTCGGGGGAACCGGACCCTACAACTATGGCTACACCTTC	TRBJ1-2	TRBV30	-	-
CSVEGTLTGNHYGYTF	TGCAGCGTTGAAGGAACCCTGACAGGGAATCACTATGGCTACACCTTC	TRBJ1-2	TRBV29-1	-	TRBD1
CASSLSQGYNQPQHF	TGTGCCAGCTCACTGAGCCAGGGGTACAATCAGCCCCAGCATTTT	TRBJ1-5	TRBV18	-	-
CASSLQQGAYGYTF	TGTGCCAGCAGCTTGCAACAGGGGGCTTATGGCTACACCTTC	TRBJ1-2	TRBV7-9	-	TRBD1
CASGGQGFGNQPQHF	TGTGCCAGCGGTGGACAGGGGTTCGGCAATCAGCCCCAGCATTTT	TRBJ1-5	TRBV28	-	TRBD1
CASSPTGSGNTGELFF	TGTGCCAGCAGCCCTACCGGTAGCGGGAACACCGGGGAGCTGTTTTTT	TRBJ2-2	TRBV7-3	once	-
CASSLNSPPYEQYF	TGTGCCAGCAGCTTAAACAGTCCGCCCTACGAGCAGTACTTC	TRBJ2-7	TRBV7-9	-	-
CASSIETGRNQPQHF	TGTGCCAGTAGTATCGAGACAGGGCGCAATCAGCCCCAGCATTTT	TRBJ1-5	TRBV19	-	TRBD1
CATNRDNNYGYTF	TGTGCCACTAACCGGGACAATAACTATGGCTACACCTTC	TRBJ1-2	TRBV10-3	once	-
CASSPGVPYEQYF	TGTGCCAGCAGTCCAGGGGTTCCCTACGAGCAGTACTTC	TRBJ2-7	TRBV28	-	-
CASSLQGAEAFF	TGTGCCAGCAGTCTACAGGGGGCTGAAGCTTTCTTT	TRBJ1-1	TRBV7-3	once	TRBD1
CASSYSRVTAVSSYEQYF	TGTGCCAGCAGTTACTCGAGAGTCACAGCGGTGAGCTCCTACGAGCAGTACTTC	TRBJ2-7	TRBV6-2/TRBV6-3	-	-
CASSTGAEETQYF	TGTGCCAGCAGTACAGGGGCCGAAGAGACCCAGTACTTC	TRBJ2-5	TRBV6-5	-	TRBD1
CASSTRLAGELFF	TGTGCCAGCAGCACCAGACTAGCGGGGGAGCTGTTTTTT	TRBJ2-2	TRBV7-3	-	TRBD2
CASSLFSGSGGTYEQYF	TGCGCCAGCAGCTTGTTTTCGGGTTCCGGGGGAACCTACGAGCAGTACTTC	TRBJ2-7	TRBV5-1	-	-
CATSETGTGVQETQYF	TGTGCCACCAGTGAAACCGGGACAGGGGTGCAAGAGACCCAGTACTTC	TRBJ2-5	TRBV24-1	-	TRBD1
CASSYSTGTSGPESYEQYF	TGTGCCAGCAGTTACTCGACTGGGACTAGCGGGCCTGAGTCCTACGAGCAGTACTTC	TRBJ2-7	TRBV6-2/TRBV6-3	-	TRBD2
CASSQDRGLYEQYF	TGTGCCAGCAGCCAGGACAGGGGGCTCTACGAGCAGTACTTC	TRBJ2-7	TRBV6-5	-	TRBD1
CASTLSGGSNTGELFF	TGTGCCAGCACCCTTAGCGGGGGATCTAACACCGGGGAGCTGTTTTTT	TRBJ2-2	TRBV6-6	-	TRBD2
CASSQVGGDRAFF	TGTGCCAGCAGCCAAGTCGGAGGGGATCGAGCTTTCTTT	TRBJ1-1	TRBV3-1/TRBV3-2	-	-
CASSIERTNEKLFF	TGTGCCAGTAGTATTGAACGGACTAATGAAAAACTGTTTTTT	TRBJ1-4	TRBV19	-	-
CATKPPGGYTEAFF	TGTGCCACTAAGCCACCCGGGGGGTACACTGAAGCTTTCTTT	TRBJ1-1	TRBV6-5	-	-
CASSQVVTAAPGELFF	TGCGCCAGCAGCCAAGTTGTGACAGCCGCTCCCGGGGAGCTGTTTTTT	TRBJ2-2	TRBV4-1	-	-
CASSLFGGPSYEQYF	TGTGCCAGCAGCTTATTCGGGGGGCCCTCCTACGAGCAGTACTTC	TRBJ2-7	TRBV7-3	-	-
CASSYSGTSYEQYF	TGTGCCAGCAGCTATAGCGGGACTTCCTACGAGCAGTACTTC	TRBJ2-7	TRBV9	-	TRBD2
CASTLYTGELFF	TGTGCCAGCACCCTATACACCGGGGAGCTGTTTTTT	TRBJ2-2	TRBV7-3	-	-
CASSPLDSITRPRDSLDVAFF	TGTGCCAGCTCACCGCTTGATTCTATTACTCGTCCTCGAGACAGCCTCGACGTGGCTTTCTTT	TRBJ1-1	TRBV18	-	-
CASSRQRGSSYNEQFF	TGTGCCAGCAGCCGGCAGCGGGGGAGCTCCTACAATGAGCAGTTCTTC	TRBJ2-1	TRBV14	-	TRBD2
CASSLAPGTYEQYF	TGCGCCAGCAGCTTGGCCCCGGGTACCTACGAGCAGTACTTC	TRBJ2-7	TRBV5-1	-	-
CASSQGQRNYGYTF	TGTGCCAGCAGCCAGGGACAGCGGAACTATGGCTACACCTTC	TRBJ1-2	TRBV5-6	once	TRBD1
CASSLNPPGQGVYSNQPQHF	TGTGCCAGCAGTTTAAACCCGCCGGGACAGGGGGTTTATAGCAATCAGCCCCAGCATTTT	TRBJ1-5	TRBV27	-	TRBD1
CASSMRWAVQGGQDRGYTF	TGTGCCAGTAGTATGCGGTGGGCGGTGCAGGGCGGACAGGACCGCGGCTACACCTTC	TRBJ1-2	TRBV19	-	TRBD1